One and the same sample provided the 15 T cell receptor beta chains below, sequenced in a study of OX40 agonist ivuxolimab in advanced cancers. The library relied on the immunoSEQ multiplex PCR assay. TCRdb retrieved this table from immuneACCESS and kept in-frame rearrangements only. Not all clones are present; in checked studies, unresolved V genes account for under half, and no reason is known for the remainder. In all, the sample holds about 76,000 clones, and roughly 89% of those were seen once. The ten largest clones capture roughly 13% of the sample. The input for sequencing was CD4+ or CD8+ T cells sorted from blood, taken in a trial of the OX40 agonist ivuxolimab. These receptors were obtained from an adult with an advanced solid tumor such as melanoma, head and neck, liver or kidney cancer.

Written as DNA, the CDR3 is TGTGCCAGCAGTGAATTCCCCCCTAGCGGGGAATATTCCTCTGGGGCCAACGTCCTGACTTTC. Translating it yields CASSEFPPSGEYSSGANVLTF. The V gene is TRBV6-1, the J gene TRBJ2-6; TRBD2 matches at 9 bases. The ends lost 2 bases at V and 0 bases at J; junction bases unmatched: 14. CDR1 and CDR2 from the germline V gene are MNHNS and SASEGT. The CDR3 is made up of 21 amino acids.

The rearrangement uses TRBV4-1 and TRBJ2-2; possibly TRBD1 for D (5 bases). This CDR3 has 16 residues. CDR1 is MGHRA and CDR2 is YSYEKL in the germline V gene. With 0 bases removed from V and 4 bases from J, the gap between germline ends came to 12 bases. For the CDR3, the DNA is TGCGCCAGCAGCCAAGATTCCCAGCAGGGCACCGGGGAGCTGTTTTTT. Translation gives CASSQDSQQGTGELFF.

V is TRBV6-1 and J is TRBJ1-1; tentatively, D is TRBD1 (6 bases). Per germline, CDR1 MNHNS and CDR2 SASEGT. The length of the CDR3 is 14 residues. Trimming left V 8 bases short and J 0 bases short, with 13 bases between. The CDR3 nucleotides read TGTGCCAGCCGAAGGACAGCCATGAACACTGAAGCTTTCTTT. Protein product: CASRRTAMNTEAFF.

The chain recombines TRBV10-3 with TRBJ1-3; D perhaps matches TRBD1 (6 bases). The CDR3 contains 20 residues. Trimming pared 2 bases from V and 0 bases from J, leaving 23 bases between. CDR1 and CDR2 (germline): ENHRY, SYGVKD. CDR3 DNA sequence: TGTGCCATCAGTGAGCGAGACAACTCTAGTAGGGGGAACTCTGGAAACACCATATATTTT. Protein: CAISERDNSSRGNSGNTIYF.

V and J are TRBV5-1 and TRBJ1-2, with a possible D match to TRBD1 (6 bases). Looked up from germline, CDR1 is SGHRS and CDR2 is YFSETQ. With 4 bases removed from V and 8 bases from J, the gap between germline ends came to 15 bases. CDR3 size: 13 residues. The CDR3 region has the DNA TGCGCCAGCAGCCCGGAGGGGGAGAGGGGCTACACCTTC. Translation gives CASSPEGERGYTF.

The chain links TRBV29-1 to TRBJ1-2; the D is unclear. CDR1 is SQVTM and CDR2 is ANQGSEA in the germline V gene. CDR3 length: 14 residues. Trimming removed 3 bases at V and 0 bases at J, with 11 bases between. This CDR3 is CSVEAGYPNYGYTF. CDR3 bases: TGCAGCGTTGAGGCAGGATACCCTAACTATGGCTACACCTTC.

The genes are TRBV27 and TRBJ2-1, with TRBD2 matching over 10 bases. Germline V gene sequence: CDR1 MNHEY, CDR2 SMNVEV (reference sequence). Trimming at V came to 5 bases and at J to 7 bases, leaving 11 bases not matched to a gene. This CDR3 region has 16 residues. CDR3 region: CASSPLSGRAVNEQFF. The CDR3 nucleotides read TGTGCCAGCAGTCCACTAAGCGGGAGGGCGGTAAATGAGCAGTTCTTC.

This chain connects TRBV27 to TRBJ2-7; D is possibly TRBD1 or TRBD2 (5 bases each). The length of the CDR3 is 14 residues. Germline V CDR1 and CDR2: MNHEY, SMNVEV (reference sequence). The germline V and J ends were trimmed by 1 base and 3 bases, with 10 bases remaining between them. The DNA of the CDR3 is TGTGCCAGCAGTTTATGGGGGAGTGACTACGAGCAGTACTTC. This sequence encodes CASSLWGSDYEQYF.

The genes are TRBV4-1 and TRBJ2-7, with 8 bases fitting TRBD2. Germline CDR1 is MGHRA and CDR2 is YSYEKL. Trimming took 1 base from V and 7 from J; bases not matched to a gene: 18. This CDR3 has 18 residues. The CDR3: CASSQGIIGTSPSGEQYF. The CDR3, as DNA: TGCGCCAGCAGCCAAGGCATTATCGGGACTAGTCCCTCGGGTGAGCAGTACTTC.

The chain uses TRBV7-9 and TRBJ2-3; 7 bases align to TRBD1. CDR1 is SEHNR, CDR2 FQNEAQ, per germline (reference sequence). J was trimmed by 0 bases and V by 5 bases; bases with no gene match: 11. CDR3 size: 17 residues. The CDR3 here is CASSPTGTEWSTDTQYF. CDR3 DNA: TGTGCCAGCAGCCCAACCGGGACAGAATGGAGCACAGATACGCAGTATTTT.

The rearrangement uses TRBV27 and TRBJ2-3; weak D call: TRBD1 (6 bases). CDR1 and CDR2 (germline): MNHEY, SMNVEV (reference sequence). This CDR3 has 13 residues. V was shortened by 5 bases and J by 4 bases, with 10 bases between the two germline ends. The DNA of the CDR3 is TGTGCCAGCAGTATAGGACAGTCAGATACGCAGTATTTT. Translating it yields CASSIGQSDTQYF.

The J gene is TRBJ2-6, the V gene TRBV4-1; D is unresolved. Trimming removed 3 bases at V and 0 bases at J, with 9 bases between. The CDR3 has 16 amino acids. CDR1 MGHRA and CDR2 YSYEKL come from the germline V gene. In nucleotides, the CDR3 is TGCGCCAGCAGCCATAACCCCGCCTCTGGGGCCAACGTCCTGACTTTC. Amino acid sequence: CASSHNPASGANVLTF.

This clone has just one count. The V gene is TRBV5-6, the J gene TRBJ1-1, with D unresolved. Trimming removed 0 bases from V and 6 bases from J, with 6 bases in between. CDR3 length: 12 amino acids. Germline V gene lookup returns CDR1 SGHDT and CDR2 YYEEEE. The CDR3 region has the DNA TGTGCCAGCAGCTTGGGGCGGGCTGAAGCTTTCTTT. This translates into CASSLGRAEAFF.

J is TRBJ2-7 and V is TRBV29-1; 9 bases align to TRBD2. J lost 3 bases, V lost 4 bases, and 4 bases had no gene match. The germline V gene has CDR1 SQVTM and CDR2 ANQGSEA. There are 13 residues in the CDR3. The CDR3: CSVGGGRGYEQYF. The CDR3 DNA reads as TGCAGCGTTGGAGGCGGGAGGGGCTACGAGCAGTACTTC.

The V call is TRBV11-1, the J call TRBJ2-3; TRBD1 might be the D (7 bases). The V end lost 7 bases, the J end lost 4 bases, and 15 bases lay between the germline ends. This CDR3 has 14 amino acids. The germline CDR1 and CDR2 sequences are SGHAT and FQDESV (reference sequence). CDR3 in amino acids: CASTRGGGPDTQYF. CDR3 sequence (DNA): TGTGCCAGCACCCGTGGAGGGGGCCCAGATACGCAGTATTTT.